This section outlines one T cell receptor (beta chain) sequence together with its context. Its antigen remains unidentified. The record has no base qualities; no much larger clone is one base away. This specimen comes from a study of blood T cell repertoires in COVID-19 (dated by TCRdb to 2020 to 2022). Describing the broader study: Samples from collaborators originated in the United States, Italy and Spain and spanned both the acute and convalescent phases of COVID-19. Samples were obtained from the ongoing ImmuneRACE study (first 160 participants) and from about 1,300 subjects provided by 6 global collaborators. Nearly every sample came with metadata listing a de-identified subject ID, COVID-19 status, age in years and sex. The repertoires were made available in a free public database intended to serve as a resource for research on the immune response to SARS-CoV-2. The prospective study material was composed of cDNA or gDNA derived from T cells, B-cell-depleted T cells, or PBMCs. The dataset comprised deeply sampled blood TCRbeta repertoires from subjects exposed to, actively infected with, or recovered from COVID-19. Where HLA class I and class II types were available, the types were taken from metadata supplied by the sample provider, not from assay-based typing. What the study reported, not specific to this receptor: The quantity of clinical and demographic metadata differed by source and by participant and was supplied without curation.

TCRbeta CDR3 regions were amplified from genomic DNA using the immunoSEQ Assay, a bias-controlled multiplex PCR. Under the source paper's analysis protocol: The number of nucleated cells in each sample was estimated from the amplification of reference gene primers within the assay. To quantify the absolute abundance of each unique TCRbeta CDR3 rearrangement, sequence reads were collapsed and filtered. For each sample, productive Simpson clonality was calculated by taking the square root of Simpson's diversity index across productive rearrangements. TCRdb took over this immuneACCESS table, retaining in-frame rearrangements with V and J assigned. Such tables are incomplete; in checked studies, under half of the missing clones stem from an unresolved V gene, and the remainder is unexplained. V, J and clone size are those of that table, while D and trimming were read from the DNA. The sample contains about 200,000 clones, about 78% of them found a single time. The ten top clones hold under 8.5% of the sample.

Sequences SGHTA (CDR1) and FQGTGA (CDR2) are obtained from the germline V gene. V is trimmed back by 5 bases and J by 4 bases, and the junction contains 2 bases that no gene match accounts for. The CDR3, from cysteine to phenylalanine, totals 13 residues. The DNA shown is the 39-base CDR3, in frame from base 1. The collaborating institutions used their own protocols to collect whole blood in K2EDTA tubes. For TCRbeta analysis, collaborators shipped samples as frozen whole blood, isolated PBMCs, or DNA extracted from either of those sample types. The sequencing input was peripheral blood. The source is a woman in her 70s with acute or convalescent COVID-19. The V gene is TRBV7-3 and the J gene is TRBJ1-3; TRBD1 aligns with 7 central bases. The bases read TGTGCCAGCAGCGTGGGACAGGGAAACACCATATATTTT. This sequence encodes CASSVGQGNTIYF.